This T cell receptor (beta chain) was identified in a study of cytomegalovirus exposure and HLA in healthy donors. The study, taken as a whole, reports: Altogether, about 160 TCR beta chains were recorded as cytomegalovirus-associated. For TCR beta chains, V- and J-gene trimming was later linked to a missense DCLRE1C variant. TCR beta sequences numbering 16,951 were associated with HLA alleles at 0.05 false discovery rate in a later analysis.

V was pared by 3 bases and J by 2 bases, with 11 bases between. Germline loops: CDR1 PRHDT, CDR2 FYEKMQ (reference sequence). The CDR3 totals 15 residues. This PCR relied on a set of 60 Vbeta primers and 13 Jbeta primers. Profiling relied on immunoSEQ multiplex PCR, and the TCRdb table lists in-frame clones only, not all of them. The profile covers some 140,000 clones, with roughly 75% appearing a single time and approximately 4.8% taken by the ten largest. With regard to this clone: Antigen specificity is unknown.

The origin of this receptor is a man aged 30 to 39 in good health. This chain connects TRBV13 to TRBJ1-5; D not resolved. Sequenced input: PBMCs. CDR3: CASSFGGYRNQPQHF. The CDR3 region has the DNA TGTGCCAGCAGCTTTGGAGGGTATCGCAATCAGCCCCAGCATTTT.